This T cell receptor beta chain was obtained from a study of vaccination effects on CD4 cells after COVID-19. Overall study results and limits: The vaccine-induced clones of healthy vaccinees included only 1 of 255 that cross-reacted with common cold coronaviruses.

Germline CDR1 and CDR2: ENHRY and SYGVKD. The CDR3 consists of 13 residues. The V and J ends lost 6 bases and 9 bases respectively, with 15 bases between them. Antigen-specific CD4+ T cells expanded by the ViraFEST assay with viral peptide pools were then sequenced. Having been cultured for roughly 11 days, the cells underwent CD4+ T cell isolation. Neither prior SARS-CoV-2 infection nor positive nucleocapsid antibodies were present in the vaccine recipients. Supplemented with about 10 IU/ml IL-2 and 10 ug/ml peptides, 2 million to 2.5 million PBMC per well were kept in culture. This clone was observed a handful of times. Antigen unknown. Method: immunoSEQ multiplex PCR; TCRdb's copy keeps in-frame clones and lacks some. The sample includes about 14,000 clones, 76% seen only once; the top ten take 25%.

The sample in question was CD4+ T cells from PBMCs cultured with HCoV-229E spike peptides, obtained before COVID-19 vaccination. The source is a human donor who received a COVID-19 vaccine. V gene TRBV10-3 combines with J gene TRBJ2-1; a possible D gene is TRBD2 (5 bases). The CDR3 DNA is TGTGCCATCAGGTTACTAGAGTCCGGTGAGCAGTTCTTC. Protein product: CAIRLLESGEQFF.